These 32 T cell receptor beta chains originate from one sample sequenced in a study of shared clonotypes between healthy human individuals. This table comes from immunoSEQ multiplex PCR, and its TCRdb copy is limited to in-frame clones, with some not included. There are some 510,000 clones in the sample; around 74% occur only once, and 10% to 15% lies in the top ten. Material: PBMCs. The receptors here all came from a woman aged 40-49 years in good health. Some clones in this sample may be carry-over from other donors' samples.

This chain uses TRBV30 with TRBJ2-1; D is possibly TRBD1 or TRBD2 (6 bases each). From germline, CDR1 is GTSNPN and CDR2 SVGIG (reference sequence). The CDR3 runs 14 residues. The CDR3 DNA is TGTGCTCGGAGGGCCAGGGGCTCCTACAATGAGCAGTTCTTC. Its protein is CARRARGSYNEQFF.

This clone has only one observation. The V and J genes are TRBV5-1 and TRBJ2-2; perhaps TRBD2 as D (5 bases). The V end was cut by 5 bases, the J end by 1 base, with 9 bases between. Germline-derived CDR1 and CDR2 are SGHRS and YFSETQ. The CDR3 sequence is 14 residues long. This chain's CDR3 is CASSRTGNTGELFF. The CDR3 nucleotides read TGCGCCAGCAGTCGGACTGGGAACACCGGGGAGCTGTTTTTT. The full variable domain, with the rest looked up from reference TRBV5-1 and TRBJ2-2, is KAGVTQTPRYLIKTRGQQVTLSCSPISGHRSVSWYQQTPGQGLQFLFEYFSETQRNKGNFPGRFSGRQFSNSRSEMNVSTLELGDSALYLCASSRTGNTGELFFGEGSRLTVL.

This clone was detected only once. Other DNA sequences in this specimen translate into the identical CDR3. This rearrangement joins TRBV20-1 to TRBJ1-2; D gene uncertain. Germline CDR1 is DFQATT and CDR2 is SNEGSKA (reference sequence). Trimming took 3 bases from V and 2 from J, leaving 4 bases between them. This CDR3 is 11 amino acids long. In DNA, the CDR3 is TGCAGTGCTAGTCCAAACTATGGCTACACCTTC. Translation gives CSASPNYGYTF.

This clone was seen ten or more times. V is TRBV5-1 and J is TRBJ1-4; 8 bases match TRBD1. V was clipped by 4 bases and J by 8 bases; unmatched bases: 7. The CDR3 has 14 residues. Germline V CDR1 and CDR2: SGHRS, YFSETQ. The CDR3 sequence: CASSTGQGREKLFF. DNA of the CDR3: TGCGCCAGCAGCACCGGACAGGGCCGGGAAAAACTGTTTTTT.

This clone was picked up one time. The chain combines TRBV6-5 with TRBJ2-7, with D tentatively TRBD1 (6 bases). Trimming took 6 bases from V and 3 from J, leaving 15 bases between them. Per the germline V gene, CDR1 is MNHEY and CDR2 is SVGAGI. The CDR3 spans 14 residues. CDR3 residues: CASSQTGRHYEQYF. The CDR3 region has the DNA TGTGCCAGCAGCCAGACAGGAAGACACTACGAGCAGTACTTC.

Comments on this clone: A read error may account for a junction end that differs from germline. The chain carries TRBV7-9 and TRBJ1-2; D is unclear. The CDR3 runs to 12 residues. Germline CDR1 reads SEHNR; CDR2 reads FQNEAQ (reference sequence). For the CDR3, the DNA is TGTGCCAGCAGCTCGCCCTCCTATAGCTACACCTTC. Its translation is CASSSPSYSYTF.

The chain uses TRBV5-1 and TRBJ2-5; 12 bases are a match to TRBD2. Trimming cost V 4 bases and J 5 bases; bases outside gene matches: 3. Germline-derived CDR1 and CDR2 are SGHRS and YFSETQ. This CDR3 comprises 14 residues. The CDR3 DNA reads TGCGCCAGCAGCCGTACTAGCGGGGGGGAGACCCAGTACTTC. Translation gives CASSRTSGGETQYF.

V is TRBV9 and J is TRBJ2-7; 9 bases map to TRBD1. CDR1 and CDR2 from the germline V gene are SGDLS and YYNGEE. This CDR3 is built from 15 residues. Germline trimming cut 0 bases from V and 6 bases from J; bases unmatched to any gene: 7. The CDR3 loop reads CASSVGGQGDREQYF. The DNA for the CDR3 is TGTGCCAGCAGCGTAGGGGGACAGGGTGATCGCGAGCAGTACTTC.

Of note for this clone: Sequence at one end of the junction differs from germline and may be a read error. CDR3 region: CASSPGPSRKDF. Here the CDR3 DNA reads TGTGCCAGCAGTCCCGGGCCTTCCAGAAAGGACTTC. The chain recombines TRBV6-6 with TRBJ2-7; D not certain. This CDR3 comprises 12 residues. Germline loops: CDR1 MNHNY, CDR2 SVGAGI (reference sequence).

The chain employs TRBV6-1 and TRBJ1-5; no clear D. Germline V lookup: CDR1 MNHNS, CDR2 SASEGT. The CDR3 runs 15 residues. With 6 bases removed from V and 3 bases from J, the gap between germline ends came to 15 bases. The CDR3 reads CASRGLGIVNQPQHF. The CDR3 DNA reads as TGTGCCAGCAGAGGGTTAGGGATTGTCAATCAGCCCCAGCATTTT.

This clone has a single count. The chain has TRBV7-2 and TRBJ2-7; 11 nucleotides align to TRBD2. CDR3 length equals 14 residues. Per germline, CDR1 SGHTA and CDR2 FQGNSA. V was clipped by 1 base and J by 6 bases; unmatched bases: 2. This CDR3 is CASSLGLAGTEQYF. As DNA, the CDR3 is TGTGCCAGCAGCTTAGGACTAGCGGGAACCGAGCAGTACTTC.

V gene TRBV1 combines with J gene TRBJ1-2. TRBV1 is given as a pseudogene. The CDR3 has 16 amino acids. CDR3 sequence reads: CTSRDICVRKTYGYTF. CDR3 nucleotides: TGCACCAGCAGGGATATATGTGTGCGAAAGACCTATGGCTACACCTTC.

Ten or more counts support this clone. This chain uses TRBV29-1 with TRBJ1-1; 10 bases align to TRBD1. CDR1 SQVTM and CDR2 ANQGSEA come from the germline V gene. The CDR3 consists of 13 residues. Trimming at V came to 4 bases and at J to 12 bases, leaving 11 bases not matched to a gene. The DNA of the CDR3 is TGCAGCGTTGGGGACCGGGACAGGGGAAAAACTTTCTTT. Translating it yields CSVGDRDRGKTFF.

The genes are TRBV28 and TRBJ1-2, with a possible D match to TRBD1 (6 bases). This CDR3 is 15 amino acids long. The V gene lost 2 bases and the J gene lost 1 base, with 11 bases spanning the gap. Germline V CDR1 and CDR2: MDHEN, SYDVKM. The DNA for the CDR3 is TGTGCCAGCAGTTTAAGGGGACACCTTAACTATGGCTACACCTTC. This translates into CASSLRGHLNYGYTF.

This clone has just one count. The genes are TRBV21-1 and TRBJ1-3; whether TRBD1, the table's D call, matches the DNA was not checked. TRBV21-1 is a listed pseudogene. This CDR3 contains 15 residues. The CDR3 loop reads CASSLGQGGGNTIYF. Here the CDR3 DNA reads TGTGCCAGCAGCTTGGGACAGGGAGGTGGAAACACCATATATTTT.

The chain carries TRBV20-1 and TRBJ1-2, with 8 nucleotides matching TRBD1. V trimming: 6 bases; J trimming: 8 bases; junction bases outside the gene matches: 5. The germline V gene has CDR1 DFQATT and CDR2 SNEGSKA (reference sequence). The CDR3 covers 11 residues. CDR3 protein: CSARTGWGYTF. In DNA form, the CDR3 reads TGCAGTGCAAGGACAGGGTGGGGCTACACCTTC.

The chain combines TRBV11-2 with TRBJ2-1, with 8 bases that match TRBD2. With V trimmed by 3 bases and J by 2 bases, 6 bases remained unmatched. This CDR3 region has 16 residues. From germline, CDR1 is SGHAT and CDR2 FQNNGV. In DNA, the CDR3 is TGTGCCAGCAGCTTGCAGCGGGAGCCCCCCTACAATGAGCAGTTCTTC. Protein: CASSLQREPPYNEQFF.

The rearrangement links TRBV6-4 to TRBJ2-7, with 8 bases fitting TRBD2. CDR1 and CDR2 (germline): MRHNA, SNTAGT. V was clipped by 4 bases and J by 3 bases; unmatched bases: 17. CDR3 length: 18 amino acids. CDR3 DNA sequence: TGTGCCAGCAGTGTACGCCCCCCGAGCGGGGGTGGGAACTACGAGCAGTACTTC. This encodes CASSVRPPSGGGNYEQYF.

The chain employs TRBV28 and TRBJ2-6; 7 nucleotides agree with TRBD1. The germline V gene encodes CDR1 MDHEN and CDR2 SYDVKM. Losses at the gene ends were 5 bases for V and 1 base for J; bases not matched to a gene: 5. The CDR3 is 16 residues long. CDR3 bases: TGTGCCAGCAGTCCCATGACAGGGTCTGGGGCCAACGTCCTGACTTTC. The encoded protein is CASSPMTGSGANVLTF.

This CDR3 is CASSEAGRPIEQFF. In DNA, the CDR3 is TGTGCCAGCAGTGAAGCCGGGCGACCTATTGAGCAGTTCTTC. The chain joins TRBV25-1 to TRBJ2-1; D gene ambiguous. Germline values: CDR1 MGHDK, CDR2 SYGVNS. The V end was cut by 2 bases, the J end by 9 bases, with 14 bases between. This CDR3 has 14 amino acids.

The chain links TRBV29-1 to TRBJ2-1; 10 nucleotides match TRBD2. After removal of 1 base from V and 6 bases from J, the junction contained 6 bases not matched to a gene. The CDR3 is made up of 15 amino acids. Germline CDR1 is SQVTM and CDR2 is ANQGSEA. In DNA form, the CDR3 reads TGCAGCGTTGAAGTGCTAGCGGGAGATGTCAATGAGCAGTTCTTC. Its protein product is CSVEVLAGDVNEQFF.

The chain joins TRBV5-8 to TRBJ2-1; D not resolved. CDR1 is SGHTS, CDR2 YDEGEE, per germline. The CDR3 has 15 residues. V lost 0 bases and J 4 bases, leaving 11 bases between the germline ends. The CDR3 region is CASSLAYRNYNEQFF. CDR3 bases: TGTGCCAGCAGCTTGGCCTACCGAAATTACAATGAGCAGTTCTTC.

V usage is TRBV7-3 and J usage is TRBJ2-7, with 7 nucleotides matching TRBD2. The J segment lost 7 bases and the V segment lost 5 bases, leaving 11 bases of the junction unmatched. Per germline, CDR1 SGHTA and CDR2 FQGTGA. The CDR3 is 14 amino acids. In DNA form, the CDR3 reads TGTGCCAGCAGCCTTCGTGGCGGGAGTGGGGAGCAGTACTTC. This translates into CASSLRGGSGEQYF.

This chain connects TRBV7-9 to TRBJ2-1; D is undetermined. Trimming shortened V by 4 bases and J by 9 bases, and 10 bases separated the two germline ends. Germline V gene lookup returns CDR1 SEHNR and CDR2 FQNEAQ (reference sequence). This CDR3 is built from 12 residues. The CDR3 DNA reads as TGTGCCAGCAGCTCGGCAGGTGGTGAGCAGTTCTTC. This encodes CASSSAGGEQFF. The variable domain in full, with the rest retrieved from reference TRBV7-9 and TRBJ2-1, is DTGVSQNPRHKITKRGQNVTFRCDPISEHNRLYWYRQTLGQGPEFLTYFQNEAQLEKSRLLSDRFSAERPKGSFSTLEIQRTEQGDSAMYLCASSSAGGEQFFGPGTRLTVL.

The chain carries TRBV5-1 and TRBJ2-2, with D perhaps TRBD2 (5 bases). Trimming stripped 3 bases from V and 6 bases from J, with 15 bases between. Germline CDR1 SGHRS, CDR2 YFSETQ. The CDR3 has 15 residues. CDR3 in amino acids: CASSSVGVAAGELFF. CDR3 in DNA: TGCGCCAGCAGCTCAGTCGGGGTTGCCGCCGGGGAGCTGTTTTTT.

Written as DNA, the CDR3 is TGTGCCAGCAGCCCGGACAGGACTTCCTACGAGCAGTACTTC. Amino acid sequence: CASSPDRTSYEQYF. The chain joins TRBV6-1 to TRBJ2-7; 7 positions match TRBD1. The CDR3 contains 14 residues. Germline V gives CDR1 MNHNS, CDR2 SASEGT. V lost 6 bases and J lost 1; bases outside the gene matches: 6.

This rearrangement joins TRBV6-5 to TRBJ1-2; a possible D gene is TRBD1 (6 bases). The CDR3 is made up of 13 amino acids. Between the trimmed V and J ends, which lost 2 bases and 7 bases, there was a span of 11 bases. Germline loops: CDR1 MNHEY, CDR2 SVGAGI. Written as DNA, the CDR3 is TGTGCCAGCAGTTACGGGGGGCAGGGTGGCTACACCTTC. Translation: CASSYGGQGGYTF.

This clone has ten or more counts. J is TRBJ1-5 and V is TRBV2, with TRBD1 as a possible D gene (6 bases). V shed 2 bases and J shed 6 bases, with 11 bases lying between them. The CDR3 totals 14 residues. Germline CDR1 reads SNHLY; CDR2 reads FYNNEI. CDR3 coding DNA: TGTGCCAGCAGTGAACGGCCAGGGGCTCAGCCCCAGCATTTT. Its translation: CASSERPGAQPQHF.

This sequence joins TRBV11-2 and TRBJ2-3; 8 nucleotides match TRBD2. Germline lookup yields CDR1 SGHAT and CDR2 FQNNGV. The CDR3 consists of 18 residues. V lost 7 bases, J lost 1 base, and 16 bases stayed unmatched. The CDR3 is CASTRWRLAGPGTDTQYF. The CDR3 coding sequence is TGTGCCAGCACCCGTTGGCGGTTAGCGGGACCAGGCACAGATACGCAGTATTTT. The full variable domain, with the rest looked up from reference TRBV11-2 and TRBJ2-3, is EAGVAQSPRYKIIEKRQSVAFWCNPISGHATLYWYQQILGQGPKLLIQFQNNGVVDDSQLPKDRFSAERLKGVDSTLKIQPAKLEDSAVYLCASTRWRLAGPGTDTQYFGPGTRLTVL.

The chain recombines TRBV29-1 with TRBJ1-5, with D possibly TRBD1 on 5 matching bases. The CDR3 contains 13 residues. Germline CDR1 is SQVTM and CDR2 is ANQGSEA. Trimming took 7 bases from V and 7 from J, leaving 17 bases between them. The CDR3 DNA follows: TGCAGCGCCCAAGGGTTAGCAGGGCAGCCCCAGCATTTT. This gives the protein CSAQGLAGQPQHF.

The chain joins TRBV10-3 to TRBJ2-5; perhaps TRBD2 as D (6 bases). V was clipped by 6 bases and J by 2 bases, with 13 bases between them. CDR3 length: 14 residues. CDR1 and CDR2 from the germline V gene are ENHRY and SYGVKD. The CDR3 is CAISLHRGQETQYF. DNA for the CDR3: TGTGCCATCAGCCTACACCGGGGGCAAGAGACCCAGTACTTC.

This clone turned up a few times. The chain carries TRBV9 and TRBJ2-6; D gene uncertain. V lost 0 bases to trimming and J lost 9 bases, with 16 bases between them. The CDR3 contains 16 residues. The V gene's germline CDR1 is SGDLS and CDR2 YYNGEE. CDR3 nucleotide sequence: TGTGCCAGCAGCGTAGGTCCCCCCCTATTGGTCAACGTCCTGACTTTC. It translates to CASSVGPPLLVNVLTF.